Listed below are T cell receptor beta chains from one sample, sequenced in a study of blood T cell repertoires in COVID-19. Here immunoSEQ multiplex PCR was the method, and the copy in TCRdb shows in-frame clones only, minus some. The sample holds 180,000 or so clones; about nine tenths are singletons and the top ten take under 2%. The sequenced material came from peripheral blood. Receptors originate from a young man with active or convalescent COVID-19. The CDR3 runs from the conserved cysteine through the conserved F or W. Each record gives: D gene, V gene, clone size, J gene, CDR3 protein, CDR3 DNA. D genes are given only for firm matches. Only part of the rows carry a size: once, few, many, or a class if the clone is expanded.

d_call: TRBD2; v_call: TRBV5-4; clone_size: few; j_call: TRBJ2-1; cdr3_aa: CASSLDRLAGYLEQFF; cdr3_nt: TGTGCCAGCAGCTTGGATCGACTAGCGGGGTACTTAGAGCAGTTCTTC
d_call: -; v_call: TRBV9; clone_size: -; j_call: TRBJ2-7; cdr3_aa: CASSTTPGLPPSEQYF; cdr3_nt: TGTGCCAGCAGCACCACACCGGGACTCCCCCCGAGTGAGCAGTACTTC
d_call: -; v_call: TRBV6-5; clone_size: -; j_call: TRBJ1-1; cdr3_aa: CASRTTANTEAFF; cdr3_nt: TGTGCCAGCAGGACGACAGCGAACACTGAAGCTTTCTTT
d_call: TRBD1; v_call: TRBV7-2; clone_size: few; j_call: TRBJ2-2; cdr3_aa: CASSFTGTANTGELFF; cdr3_nt: TGTGCCAGCAGCTTTACTGGGACAGCGAACACCGGGGAGCTGTTTTTT
d_call: -; v_call: TRBV12-3/TRBV12-4; clone_size: -; j_call: TRBJ1-1; cdr3_aa: CASSFSQGTEAFF; cdr3_nt: TGTGCCAGCAGTTTCAGCCAGGGCACTGAAGCTTTCTTT
d_call: TRBD1; v_call: TRBV5-1; clone_size: -; j_call: TRBJ2-6; cdr3_aa: CASSPRLTGGGSGANVLTF; cdr3_nt: TGCGCCAGCAGCCCGCGCCTCACAGGGGGCGGTTCTGGGGCCAACGTCCTGACTTTC
d_call: -; v_call: TRBV9; clone_size: -; j_call: TRBJ2-5; cdr3_aa: CASSVADQETQYF; cdr3_nt: TGTGCCTCCAGCGTGGCGGACCAAGAGACCCAGTACTTC
d_call: -; v_call: TRBV28; clone_size: -; j_call: TRBJ1-4; cdr3_aa: CASSPGDRSLEKLFF; cdr3_nt: TGTGCCAGCAGTCCGGGCGACAGGAGCCTTGAAAAACTGTTTTTT
d_call: -; v_call: TRBV5-8; clone_size: -; j_call: TRBJ2-7; cdr3_aa: CASSSNTYEQYF; cdr3_nt: TGTGCCAGCAGTTCAAACACCTACGAGCAGTACTTC
d_call: -; v_call: TRBV6-6; clone_size: -; j_call: TRBJ1-4; cdr3_aa: CASSYASWEKLFF; cdr3_nt: TGTGCCAGCAGTTACGCGTCTTGGGAAAAACTGTTTTTT